This T cell receptor beta chain was recovered during a study of cytomegalovirus exposure and HLA in healthy donors. Study details: According to later analysis, the same platform produced the roughly 120 validation and about 630 first-cohort repertoires.

The J segment lost 5 bases and the V segment lost 10 bases, leaving 16 bases of the junction unmatched. This CDR3 spans 18 amino acids. Per the germline V gene, CDR1 is MGHDK and CDR2 is SYGVNS. Findings and limits, study-wide: Cytomegalovirus status, reportedly, was diagnosed with high specificity and sensitivity by the classifier. It was 164 TCR beta chains that were listed as cytomegalovirus-associated.

The donors were in the roughly 110-subject validation cohort; that cohort was separate from the approximately 730-subject first cohort. With regard to this clone: Its antigen is as yet unknown.

Some clones are missing from TCRdb's copy, which holds only in-frame ones; the method was immunoSEQ multiplex PCR. The table has approximately 200,000 clones, around 80% seen once. The TCR sequence derives from a young woman in good health and CMV-seronegative. Sequenced input: PBMCs. The V and J genes are TRBV25-1 and TRBJ2-1; the match to TRBD2 covers 14 bases. The CDR3 DNA is TGTGCCACCTCAGGGACTAGCGGGAGAGGGGGGTGGAACAATGAGCAGTTCTTC. This encodes CATSGTSGRGGWNNEQFF. The variable domain in full, with the rest retrieved from reference TRBV25-1 and TRBJ2-1, is EADIYQTPRYLVIGTGKKITLECSQTMGHDKMYWYQQDPGMELHLIHYSYGVNSTEKGDLSSESTVSRIRTEHFPLTLESARPSHTSQYLCATSGTSGRGGWNNEQFFGPGTRLTVL.